These T cell receptor beta chains were read from a single sample in a study of cytomegalovirus exposure and HLA in healthy donors. Measured with immunoSEQ multiplex PCR; TCRdb has only the in-frame clones, and not every one. The sample includes roughly 160,000 clones, 65% to 85% of them seen just once. The sample taken for sequencing was PBMCs. The receptors were sampled from a man in his fifties or sixties in good health and CMV-seronegative. CDR3s include the opening cysteine and the closing phenylalanine or tryptophan. The D gene is left open where the match is weak. Size is omitted from some rows. Given values are once, few, many or a class for expanded clones.

CDR3 DNA: TGTGCCAGCAGCTTCTCCGGTTCGGAAAAACTGTTTTTT
CDR3 protein: CASSFSGSEKLFF
J gene: TRBJ1-4
clone size: -
D gene: -
V gene: TRBV11-3

CDR3 DNA: TGTGCCAGCAGTTCAACTAGCGGGGGGAACACCGGGGAGCTGTTTTTT
CDR3 protein: CASSSTSGGNTGELFF
J gene: TRBJ2-2
clone size: once
D gene: TRBD2
V gene: TRBV28

CDR3 DNA: TGTGCCAGCAGCCCACGAGGGAGCTACGAGCAGTACTTC
CDR3 protein: CASSPRGSYEQYF
J gene: TRBJ2-7
clone size: -
D gene: -
V gene: TRBV5-5

CDR3 DNA: TGTGCCAGCAGCGCGACGGACAGCCCCTACGAGCAGTACTTC
CDR3 protein: CASSATDSPYEQYF
J gene: TRBJ2-7
clone size: -
D gene: -
V gene: TRBV9

CDR3 DNA: TGTGCCAGCAGCTTCCCGGGACAGGGGCCTACGCAGTATTTT
CDR3 protein: CASSFPGQGPTQYF
J gene: TRBJ2-3
clone size: -
D gene: TRBD1
V gene: TRBV7-8

CDR3 DNA: TGTGCAGCCGGGGGAGTCTACACCGGGGAGCTGTTTTTT
CDR3 protein: CAAGGVYTGELFF
J gene: TRBJ2-2
clone size: few
D gene: -
V gene: TRBV19

CDR3 DNA: TGTGCCAGCAGCTTAGTGCGCCAGGGACACAGAGCTTTCTTT
CDR3 protein: CASSLVRQGHRAFF
J gene: TRBJ1-1
clone size: few
D gene: -
V gene: TRBV11-2

CDR3 DNA: TGTGCCAGCAGGGGGGCCGGGGCGGGCACCGGGGAGCTGTTTTTT
CDR3 protein: CASRGAGAGTGELFF
J gene: TRBJ2-2
clone size: -
D gene: -
V gene: TRBV6-5

CDR3 DNA: TGTGCCAGCAGCTGGACAGGGAGCAATGAAAAACTGTTTTTT
CDR3 protein: CASSWTGSNEKLFF
J gene: TRBJ1-4
clone size: -
D gene: TRBD1
V gene: TRBV2

CDR3 DNA: TGTGCCAGTAGTATAGGTGAGGTAGCAGATACGCAGTATTTT
CDR3 protein: CASSIGEVADTQYF
J gene: TRBJ2-3
clone size: -
D gene: -
V gene: TRBV19

CDR3 DNA: TGTGCCAGCAGCCAAGTCTGGGGCGAAGGCTACACCTTC
CDR3 protein: CASSQVWGEGYTF
J gene: TRBJ1-2
clone size: -
D gene: -
V gene: TRBV14

CDR3 DNA: TGTGCCAGCGCGGACAGCGGGGTACACACCGGGGAGCTGTTTTTT
CDR3 protein: CASADSGVHTGELFF
J gene: TRBJ2-2
clone size: -
D gene: -
V gene: TRBV11-3

CDR3 DNA: TGTGCCAGCAGCTTCGGAGGGGACAGGAGAGGTGAAGCTTTCTTT
CDR3 protein: CASSFGGDRRGEAFF
J gene: TRBJ1-1
clone size: few
D gene: TRBD1
V gene: TRBV11-2

CDR3 DNA: TGTGCCAGCAGCTTAACTGGGGGGTATAGCAATCAGCCCCAGCATTTT
CDR3 protein: CASSLTGGYSNQPQHF
J gene: TRBJ1-5
clone size: -
D gene: -
V gene: TRBV7-2

CDR3 DNA: TGCGCCAGCAAGCCGACGGGGTACGGGGAGCTGTTTTTT
CDR3 protein: CASKPTGYGELFF
J gene: TRBJ2-2
clone size: -
D gene: -
V gene: TRBV5-1

CDR3 DNA: TGTGCCACCAGCAGAGCGCGGCAGGGGGGACCCGAGGGGGAGCTGTTTTTT
CDR3 protein: CATSRARQGGPEGELFF
J gene: TRBJ2-2
clone size: -
D gene: -
V gene: TRBV15

CDR3 DNA: TGTGCCATCCCAGCGGGACTAGCCACAGATACGCAGTATTTT
CDR3 protein: CAIPAGLATDTQYF
J gene: TRBJ2-3
clone size: -
D gene: TRBD2
V gene: TRBV2